This TCR beta chain was sequenced during a study of identical twins. TCRdb re-analysed the 5' RACE reads in MiXCR, keeping a single row per CDR3 protein. The sample contains 250,000 or so distinct CDR3 sequences, around 7% of which appear only once. Findings of the study overall: There were fewer insertions in abundant cord blood beta clonotypes, but memory repertoires showed no such pattern.

Per germline, CDR1 WSHSY and CDR2 SAAADI. The germline V and J ends were trimmed by 6 bases and 7 bases, with 18 bases remaining between them. This CDR3 comprises 15 residues. This clonotype was seen at least ten times. Its antigen is undetermined. Another study also made use of these data, one on yellow fever vaccine responses in identical twins.

The sample consisted of memory (CD45RO+) T cells sorted from blood. The rearrangement links TRBV10-2 to TRBJ1-4, with D unresolved. This sequence originates from a woman aged 18-35 years in good health. In DNA, the CDR3 is TGCGCCAGCAGAGAAATGTTGGGATTACCTGAAAAACTGTTTTTT. Amino acids: CASREMLGLPEKLFF.